Sequencing of this T cell receptor beta chain was carried out in a study of blood T cell repertoires in COVID-19. In the study overall: The origin of the acute and convalescent COVID-19 samples was the United States, Italy and Spain. PBMCs, B-cell-depleted T cells, or T cells provided the cDNA or gDNA that made up the material.

Repertoires were generated with immunoSEQ multiplex PCR, while TCRdb's copy carries only in-frame clones and drops some. The sample carries about 150,000 clones, approximately 80% recorded once. This clone was seen repeatedly, ten times or more. The CDR3 is 14 amino acids. The J segment lost 2 bases and the V segment lost 4 bases, leaving 5 bases of the junction unmatched. CDR1 and CDR2 from the germline V gene are MDHEN and SYDVKM. This TCR derives from a human donor in a cohort sampled during active COVID-19. The chain has TRBV28 and TRBJ2-7, with 7 bases lining up with TRBD1. Sequenced material: peripheral blood. CDR3 in DNA: TGTGCCAGCAGTTCCGGGACAGTTCCCTACGAGCAGTACGTC. Protein product: CASSSGTVPYEQYV.